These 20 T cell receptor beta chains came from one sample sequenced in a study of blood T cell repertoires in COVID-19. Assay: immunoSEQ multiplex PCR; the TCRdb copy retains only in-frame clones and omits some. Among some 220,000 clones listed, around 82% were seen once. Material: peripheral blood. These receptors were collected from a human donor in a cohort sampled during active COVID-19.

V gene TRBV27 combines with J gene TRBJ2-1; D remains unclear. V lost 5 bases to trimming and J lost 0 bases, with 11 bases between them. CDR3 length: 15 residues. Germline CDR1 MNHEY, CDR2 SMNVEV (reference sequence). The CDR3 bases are TGTGCCAGCAGTCTTCCTAGGAGCTCCTACAATGAGCAGTTCTTC. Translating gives CASSLPRSSYNEQFF.

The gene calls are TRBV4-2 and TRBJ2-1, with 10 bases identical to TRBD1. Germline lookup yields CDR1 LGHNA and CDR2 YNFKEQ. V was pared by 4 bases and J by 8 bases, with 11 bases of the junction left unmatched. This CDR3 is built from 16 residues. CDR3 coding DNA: TGTGCCAGCAGCCGGACGACAGGGGGCAATCAGGATGAGCAGTTCTTC. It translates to CASSRTTGGNQDEQFF.

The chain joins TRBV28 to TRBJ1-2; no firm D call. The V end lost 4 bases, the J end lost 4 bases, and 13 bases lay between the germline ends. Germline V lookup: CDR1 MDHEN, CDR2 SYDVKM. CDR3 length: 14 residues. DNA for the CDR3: TGTGCCAGCAGTTCCCCGGACGGGGTCTATGGCTACACCTTC. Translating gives CASSSPDGVYGYTF.

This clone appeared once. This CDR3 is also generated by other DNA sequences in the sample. The CDR3 reads CSARAAYEQYF. The CDR3 DNA follows: TGCAGTGCTAGAGCAGCCTACGAGCAGTACTTC. The chain employs TRBV20-1 and TRBJ2-7, with no clear D. Trimming took off 1 base at V and 2 bases at J, with 3 bases between the two ends. The germline V gene encodes CDR1 DFQATT and CDR2 SNEGSKA (reference sequence). This CDR3 is built from 11 residues.

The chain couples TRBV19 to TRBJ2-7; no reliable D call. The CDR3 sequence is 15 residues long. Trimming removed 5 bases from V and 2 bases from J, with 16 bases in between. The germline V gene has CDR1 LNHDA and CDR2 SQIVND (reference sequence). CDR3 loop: CASSARVQNPYEQYF. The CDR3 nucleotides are TGTGCCAGTAGTGCCCGGGTCCAGAACCCCTACGAGCAGTACTTC.

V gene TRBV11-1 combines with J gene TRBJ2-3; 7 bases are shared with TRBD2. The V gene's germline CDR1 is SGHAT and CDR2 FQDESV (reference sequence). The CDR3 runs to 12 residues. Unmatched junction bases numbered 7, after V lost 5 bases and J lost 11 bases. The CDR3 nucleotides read TGTGCCAGCAGCCCAGGGACTACGCGGCAGTATTTT. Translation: CASSPGTTRQYF. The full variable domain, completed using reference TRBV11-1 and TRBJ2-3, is EAEVAQSPRYKITEKSQAVAFWCDPISGHATLYWYRQILGQGPELLVQFQDESVVDDSQLPKDRFSAERLKGVDSTLKIQPAELGDSAMYLCASSPGTTRQYFGPGTRLTVL.

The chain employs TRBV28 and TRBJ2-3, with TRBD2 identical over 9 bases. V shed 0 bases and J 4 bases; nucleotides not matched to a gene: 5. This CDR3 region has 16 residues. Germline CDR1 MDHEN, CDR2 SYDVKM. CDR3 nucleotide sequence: TGTGCCAGCAGTTTATGGAAGCGGGAGGTTGCAGATACGCAGTATTTT. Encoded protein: CASSLWKREVADTQYF.

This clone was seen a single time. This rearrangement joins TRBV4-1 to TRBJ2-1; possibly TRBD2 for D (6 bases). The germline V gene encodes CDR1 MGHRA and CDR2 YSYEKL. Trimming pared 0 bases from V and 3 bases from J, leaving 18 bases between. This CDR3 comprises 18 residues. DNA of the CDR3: TGCGCCAGCAGCCAAGATCGGGCCGCGGGGAGTAACTACAATGAGCAGTTCTTC. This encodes CASSQDRAAGSNYNEQFF.

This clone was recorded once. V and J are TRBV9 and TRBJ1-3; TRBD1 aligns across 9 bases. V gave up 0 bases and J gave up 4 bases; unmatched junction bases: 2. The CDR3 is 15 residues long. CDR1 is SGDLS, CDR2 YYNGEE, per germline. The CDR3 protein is CASSVEDRGGNTIYF. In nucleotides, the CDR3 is TGTGCCAGCAGCGTAGAGGACAGGGGAGGAAACACCATATATTTT.

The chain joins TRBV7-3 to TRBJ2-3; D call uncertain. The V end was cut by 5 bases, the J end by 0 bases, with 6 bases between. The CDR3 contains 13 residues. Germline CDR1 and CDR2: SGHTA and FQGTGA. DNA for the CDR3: TGTGCCAGCAGCCGAGGTAGCACAGATACGCAGTATTTT. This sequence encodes CASSRGSTDTQYF.

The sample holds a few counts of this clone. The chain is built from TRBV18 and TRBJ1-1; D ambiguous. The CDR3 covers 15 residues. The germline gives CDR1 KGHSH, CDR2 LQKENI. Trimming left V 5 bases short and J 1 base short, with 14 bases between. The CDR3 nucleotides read TGTGCCAGCTCATCAGGATGGGAGGGGAACACTGAAGCTTTCTTT. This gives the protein CASSSGWEGNTEAFF.

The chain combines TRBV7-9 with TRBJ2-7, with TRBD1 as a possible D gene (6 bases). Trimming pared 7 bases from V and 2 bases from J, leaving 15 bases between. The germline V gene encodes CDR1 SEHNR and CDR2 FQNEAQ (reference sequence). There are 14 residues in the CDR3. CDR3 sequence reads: CASNSGTRAYEQYF. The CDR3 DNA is TGTGCCAGCAACTCCGGGACAAGGGCCTACGAGCAGTACTTC.

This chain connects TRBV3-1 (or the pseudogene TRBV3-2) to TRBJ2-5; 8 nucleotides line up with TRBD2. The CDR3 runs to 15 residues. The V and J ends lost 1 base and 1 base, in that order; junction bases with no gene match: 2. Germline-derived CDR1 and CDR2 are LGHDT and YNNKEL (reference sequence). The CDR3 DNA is TGTGCCAGCAGCCAAGGACTAGCGATCCAAGAGACCCAGTACTTC. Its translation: CASSQGLAIQETQYF.

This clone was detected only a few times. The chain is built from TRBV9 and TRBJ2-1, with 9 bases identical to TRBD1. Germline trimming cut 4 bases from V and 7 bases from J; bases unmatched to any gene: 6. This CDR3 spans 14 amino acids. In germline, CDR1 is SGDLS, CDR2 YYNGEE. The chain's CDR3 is CASSPRDRVNEQFF. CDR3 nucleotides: TGTGCCAGCAGCCCCCGGGACAGGGTAAATGAGCAGTTCTTC.

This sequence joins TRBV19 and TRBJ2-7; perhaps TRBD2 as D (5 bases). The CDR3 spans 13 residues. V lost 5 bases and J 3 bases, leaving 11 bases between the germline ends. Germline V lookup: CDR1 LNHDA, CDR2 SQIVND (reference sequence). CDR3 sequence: CASSGPGDYEQYF. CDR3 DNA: TGTGCCAGTAGTGGGCCCGGGGACTACGAGCAGTACTTC.

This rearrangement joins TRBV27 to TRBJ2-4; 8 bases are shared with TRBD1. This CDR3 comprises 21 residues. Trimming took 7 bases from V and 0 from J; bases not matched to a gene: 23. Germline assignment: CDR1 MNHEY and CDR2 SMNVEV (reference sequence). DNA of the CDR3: TGTGCCAGCACCGGACCCTCAGGGACAGGCCACCTAGATCTAGCCAAAAACATTCAGTACTTC. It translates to CASTGPSGTGHLDLAKNIQYF.

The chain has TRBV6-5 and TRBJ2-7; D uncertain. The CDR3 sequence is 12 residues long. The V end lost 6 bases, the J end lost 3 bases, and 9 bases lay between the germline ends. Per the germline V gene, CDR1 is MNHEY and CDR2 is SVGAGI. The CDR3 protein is CASRTLHYEQYF. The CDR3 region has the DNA TGTGCCAGCAGGACTCTACACTACGAGCAGTACTTC.

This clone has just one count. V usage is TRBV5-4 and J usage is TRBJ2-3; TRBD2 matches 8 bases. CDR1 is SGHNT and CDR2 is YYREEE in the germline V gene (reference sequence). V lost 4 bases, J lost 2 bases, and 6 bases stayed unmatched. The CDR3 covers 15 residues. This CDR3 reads CASSHSGIHTDTQYF. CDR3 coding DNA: TGTGCCAGCAGCCATAGCGGGATACACACAGATACGCAGTATTTT. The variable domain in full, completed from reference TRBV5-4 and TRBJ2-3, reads ETGVTQSPTHLIKTRGQQVTLRCSSQSGHNTVSWYQQALGQGPQFIFQYYREEENGRGNFPPRFSGLQFPNYSSELNVNALELDDSALYLCASSHSGIHTDTQYFGPGTRLTVL.

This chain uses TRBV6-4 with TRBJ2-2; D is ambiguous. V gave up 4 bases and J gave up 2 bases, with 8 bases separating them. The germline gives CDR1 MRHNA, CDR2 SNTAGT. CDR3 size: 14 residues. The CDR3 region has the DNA TGTGCCAGCAGTGTTGGCACCAACACCGGGGAGCTGTTTTTT. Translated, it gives CASSVGTNTGELFF.

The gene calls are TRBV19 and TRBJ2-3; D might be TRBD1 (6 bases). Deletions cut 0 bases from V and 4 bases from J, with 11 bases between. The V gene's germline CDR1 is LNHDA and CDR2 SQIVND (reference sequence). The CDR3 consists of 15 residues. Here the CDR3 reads CASSIEGARSDTQYF. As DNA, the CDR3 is TGTGCCAGTAGTATAGAGGGGGCGCGATCAGATACGCAGTATTTT.